Listed below are T cell receptor beta chains from one sample, sequenced in a study of identical twins. TCRdb re-called the 5' RACE reads through MiXCR, storing one row per CDR3 protein. This table has around 480,000 distinct CDR3 sequences, more than 13% appearing once. These data were also reused for a study on yellow fever vaccine responses in identical twins.

What was sequenced was CD4+ T cells sorted from blood. All receptors derive from a woman under 30 in good health. Both conserved end residues are part of each CDR3. D genes are given only for firm matches. Size values are once, few and many counts, or a class for expanded clones, and some rows have none.

CDR3 length | J gene | D gene | clone size | V gene | CDR3 DNA | CDR3 protein
11 | TRBJ2-5 | NA | many | TRBV2 | TGTGTCTTCTGGGCCGAAGAGACCCAGTACTTC | CVFWAEETQYF
14 | TRBJ2-1 | NA | many | TRBV5-5 | TGTGCCAGCAGCTTTGGCGGTTCGGGCAATGAGCAGTTCTTC | CASSFGGSGNEQFF
16 | TRBJ2-3 | NA | NA | TRBV7-6 | TGTGCCAGCAGCCGACTGACTCCGGGGGGCACAGATACGCAGTATTTT | CASSRLTPGGTDTQYF
13 | TRBJ2-2 | TRBD2 | NA | TRBV30 | TGTGCCTGGTCGACGGGGGGCACCGGGGAGCTGTTTTTT | CAWSTGGTGELFF
14 | TRBJ2-7 | NA | NA | TRBV6-5 | TGTGCCAGCAGCCCCAGTACAGGCTCCTACGAGCAGTACTTC | CASSPSTGSYEQYF
15 | TRBJ2-2 | TRBD1 | NA | TRBV7-3 | TGTGCCAGCAGCCGGGACAGGGTCGGGACCGGGGAGCTGTTTTTT | CASSRDRVGTGELFF
16 | TRBJ2-5 | NA | NA | TRBV24-1 | TGTGCCACCAGTGATTTGCGGCAAGCCAAGGGGGAGACCCAGTACTTC | CATSDLRQAKGETQYF
15 | TRBJ2-1 | NA | many | TRBV10-3 | TGTGCCATCACCAGGGACATCGGCTCCTACAATGAGCAGTTCTTC | CAITRDIGSYNEQFF
12 | TRBJ2-7 | TRBD1 | NA | TRBV28 | TGTGCCAGCGGGACAGGGTGGTACGAGCAGTACTTC | CASGTGWYEQYF
16 | TRBJ2-5 | TRBD2 | many | TRBV12-3/TRBV12-4 | TGTGCCAGCAGTTTAGGTGGAGCGGGAGCCGGAGAGACCCAGTACTTC | CASSLGGAGAGETQYF
11 | TRBJ1-1 | NA | NA | TRBV7-6 | TGTGCCAGCAGCCGTCGCACTGAAGCTTTCTTT | CASSRRTEAFF
17 | TRBJ2-5 | TRBD1 | few | TRBV7-7 | TGTGCTAGCAGCTTAGTGGGAAGGACAGGGGGCCTAGAGACCCAGTACTTC | CASSLVGRTGGLETQYF
14 | TRBJ2-5 | TRBD2 | few | TRBV9 | TGTGCCAGCAGCTTCAGCGGGGCGAGAGAGGCCCAGTACTTC | CASSFSGAREAQYF
13 | TRBJ1-4 | NA | NA | TRBV20-1 | TGCAGTGCTCCGGGACGGACAAATGAAAAACTGTTTTTT | CSAPGRTNEKLFF
13 | TRBJ1-5 | NA | many | TRBV12-3/TRBV12-4 | TGTGCCAGCAGTTTGATGAACAATCAGCCCCAGCATTTT | CASSLMNNQPQHF
14 | TRBJ1-1 | NA | few | TRBV12-3/TRBV12-4 | TGTGCCAGCACTCCCGAGGGATGGAACACTGAAGCTTTCTTT | CASTPEGWNTEAFF
17 | TRBJ2-5 | TRBD2 | NA | TRBV12-3/TRBV12-4 | TGTGCCAGCACCCCGCCCCCGACTAGCGGGAAGATACAGACCCAGTACTTC | CASTPPPTSGKIQTQYF
12 | TRBJ2-2 | NA | NA | TRBV30 | TGTGCCTGGAGTCGGCACACCGGGGAGCTGTTTTTT | CAWSRHTGELFF
13 | TRBJ1-5 | NA | many | TRBV20-1 | TGCAGTGCAGCCGAGCAGTTCAATCAGCCCCAGCATTTT | CSAAEQFNQPQHF
15 | TRBJ1-2 | TRBD1 | few | TRBV7-9 | TGTGCCAGCAGCAAGGTTACAGGGGGCAACTATGGCTACACCTTC | CASSKVTGGNYGYTF
13 | TRBJ2-1 | NA | few | TRBV20-1 | TGCAGTGCTAGGACTCCGACTTACAATGAGCAGTTCTTC | CSARTPTYNEQFF
14 | TRBJ2-1 | NA | NA | TRBV5-1 | TGCGCCAGCAGCTTGGGGGGAGCCCACAATGAGCAGTTCTTC | CASSLGGAHNEQFF
14 | TRBJ2-7 | NA | many | TRBV12-3/TRBV12-4 | TGTGCCAGCAGTTTCCAGGGGACCACTTACGAGCAGTACTTC | CASSFQGTTYEQYF
18 | TRBJ2-4 | TRBD1 | NA | TRBV24-1 | TGTGCCACCAGTGATTTGCTGTGGGACAGGGTGGCCAAAAACATTCAGTACTTC | CATSDLLWDRVAKNIQYF
17 | TRBJ1-2 | TRBD1 | few | TRBV7-2 | TGTGCCAGCAGCACGGGACAGTCCTTTAAGGGCAACTATGGCTACACCTTC | CASSTGQSFKGNYGYTF
12 | TRBJ2-5 | NA | NA | TRBV20-1 | TGCAGTGCTCTGGAAGGGCAAGAGACCCAGTACTTC | CSALEGQETQYF
19 | TRBJ2-6 | TRBD1 | few | TRBV3-1 | TGTGCCAGCAGCCCAAATCCGGGACAGGGGGTGACTGGGGCCAACGTCCTGACTTTC | CASSPNPGQGVTGANVLTF
13 | TRBJ2-5 | TRBD1 | few | TRBV6-1 | TGTGCCAGCAGTGTGACAGGGGCAGAGACCCAGTACTTC | CASSVTGAETQYF
14 | TRBJ1-4 | NA | few | TRBV20-1 | TGCAGTGCTAGAGTCGCTGTGGCCAATGAAAAACTGTTTTTT | CSARVAVANEKLFF